This T cell receptor (beta chain) was recovered during a study of blood T cell repertoires in COVID-19. The protocol was immunoSEQ multiplex PCR, while the TCRdb copy is restricted to in-frame clones and leaves out a portion. The table has more than 100,000 clones, 84% seen once. This clone was found a few times. V was trimmed by 0 bases and J by 4 bases, leaving 7 bases between them. The CDR3 runs to 13 residues. CDR1 is SGHDT, CDR2 YYEEEE, per germline. The source is a human donor in a cohort sampled during active or convalescent COVID-19. This chain links TRBV5-6 with TRBJ1-2; possible D gene TRBD1, 6 bases. The sample taken for sequencing was peripheral blood. This chain's CDR3 is CASSLGTVYGYTF. The CDR3 coding sequence is TGTGCCAGCAGCTTGGGGACAGTCTATGGCTACACCTTC.